These 11 T cell receptor beta chains share one sample of origin, sequenced in a study of blood T cell repertoires in COVID-19. Clones were read by immunoSEQ multiplex PCR, and TCRdb kept only the in-frame ones, dropping some. The table shows approximately 200,000 clones, with more than 75% occurring only once. Sequenced input: peripheral blood. The receptors shown here come from a man between 60 and 70 years old who had recovered from COVID-19.

This clone showed up just a few times. The chain has TRBV7-3 and TRBJ1-2; D is unresolved. This CDR3 comprises 13 residues. Trimming took off 6 bases at V and 3 bases at J, with 11 bases between the two ends. Germline V gene lookup returns CDR1 SGHTA and CDR2 FQGTGA. The CDR3 reads CASRASRDYGYTF. CDR3 DNA: TGTGCCAGCAGGGCATCCCGGGACTATGGCTACACCTTC.

The V and J genes are TRBV10-1 and TRBJ1-5, with D maybe TRBD1 (5 bases). Per germline, CDR1 WNHNN and CDR2 SYGVQD (reference sequence). Trimming removed 8 bases at V and 4 bases at J, with 12 bases between. The CDR3 sequence is 13 residues long. The chain's CDR3 is CASQGRLNQPQHF. The CDR3 DNA sequence: TGCGCCAGCCAGGGAAGGTTAAATCAGCCCCAGCATTTT.

The rearrangement joins TRBV9 to TRBJ1-2, with a tentative D call TRBD1 (6 bases). The CDR3 is made up of 15 amino acids. Germline V gene data show CDR1 as SGDLS and CDR2 as YYNGEE. Between the trimmed V and J ends, which lost 2 bases and 13 bases, there was a span of 24 bases. CDR3 protein: CASSVADRLPPFATF. The CDR3 DNA sequence: TGTGCCAGCAGCGTCGCGGACAGACTTCCCCCTTTTGCCACCTTC.

V and J are TRBV11-2 and TRBJ2-7, with 7 bases lining up with TRBD1. Trimming removed 5 bases from V and 2 bases from J; junction bases left unmatched: 3. CDR3 length: 13 amino acids. Per the germline V gene, CDR1 is SGHAT and CDR2 is FQNNGV. The CDR3 DNA reads TGTGCCAGCAGCCCTGGGACAGCCTACGAGCAGTACTTC. This encodes CASSPGTAYEQYF.

This chain uses TRBV7-9 with TRBJ2-3; 7 nucleotides align to TRBD2. The V gene end was trimmed by 1 base and the J gene end by 1 base; junction bases not matched to a gene: 2. The CDR3 has 15 residues. Per the germline V gene, CDR1 is SEHNR and CDR2 is FQNEAQ (reference sequence). The CDR3 DNA follows: TGTGCCAGCAGCTTAGTTACTAGCGGCACAGATACGCAGTATTTT. Protein sequence: CASSLVTSGTDTQYF.

This sequence joins TRBV18 and TRBJ1-2; 7 bases fit TRBD1. Germline V CDR1 and CDR2: KGHSH, LQKENI. Trimming at V came to 2 bases and at J to 2 bases, leaving 2 bases not matched to a gene. This CDR3 spans 14 amino acids. CDR3 coding DNA: TGTGCCAGCTCACCAGAGGACAGGAACTATGGCTACACCTTC. The encoded protein is CASSPEDRNYGYTF.

This clone was observed a handful of times. The gene calls are TRBV18 and TRBJ1-1, with a tentative D call TRBD1 (5 bases). The CDR3 length is 12 residues. Germline V gene lookup returns CDR1 KGHSH and CDR2 LQKENI. Trimming pared 1 base from V and 7 bases from J, leaving 7 bases between. CDR3 coding DNA: TGTGCCAGCTCACCACTCCAGGGTGAAGCTTTCTTT. This translates into CASSPLQGEAFF.

The chain employs TRBV24-1 and TRBJ2-1, with a possible D match to TRBD1 (6 bases). V was cut by 4 bases and J by 11 bases, with 17 bases left in between. The CDR3 is 14 residues long. The germline CDR1 and CDR2 sequences are KGHDR and SFDVKD. CDR3 DNA sequence: TGTGCCACCAGTGACACCAACCAACAGGGAAAGCAGTTCTTC. As protein: CATSDTNQQGKQFF.

The rearrangement uses TRBV2 and TRBJ2-7; 7 bases agree with TRBD1. Germline V gives CDR1 SNHLY, CDR2 FYNNEI. Germline trimming cut 8 bases from V and 6 bases from J; bases unmatched to any gene: 4. The CDR3 runs to 11 residues. The CDR3 DNA follows: TGTGCCAGCCCGGGACAGACCGAGCAGTACTTC. Its protein product is CASPGQTEQYF.

This chain uses TRBV27 with TRBJ1-6, with 7 bases lining up with TRBD1. Trimming removed 7 bases from V and 6 bases from J; junction bases left unmatched: 6. Germline values: CDR1 MNHEY, CDR2 SMNVEV (reference sequence). CDR3 length equals 14 residues. The CDR3 region has the DNA TGTGCCAGCAACCGGGGACAGACTAATTCACCCCTCCACTTT. Amino acids: CASNRGQTNSPLHF.

Here the CDR3 reads CASSLNYEQFF. The CDR3 region has the DNA TGTGCCAGCAGCTTGAACTATGAGCAGTTCTTC. The rearrangement uses TRBV7-6 and TRBJ2-1; D is ambiguous. Germline V gene lookup returns CDR1 SGHVS and CDR2 FNYEAQ. The length of the CDR3 is 11 residues. Trimming took off 3 bases at V and 8 bases at J, with 5 bases between the two ends.